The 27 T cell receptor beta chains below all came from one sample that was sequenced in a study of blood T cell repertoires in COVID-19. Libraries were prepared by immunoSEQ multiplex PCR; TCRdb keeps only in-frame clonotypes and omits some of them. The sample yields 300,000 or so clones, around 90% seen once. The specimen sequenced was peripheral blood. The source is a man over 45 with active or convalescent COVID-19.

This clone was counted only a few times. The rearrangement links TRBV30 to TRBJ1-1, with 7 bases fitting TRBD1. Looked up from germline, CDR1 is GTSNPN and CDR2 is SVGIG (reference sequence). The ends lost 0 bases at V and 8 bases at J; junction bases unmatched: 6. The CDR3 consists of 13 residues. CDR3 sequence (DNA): TGTGCCTGGAGTGTGCTCCAGGGGGAGGAAGCTTTCTTT. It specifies CAWSVLQGEEAFF. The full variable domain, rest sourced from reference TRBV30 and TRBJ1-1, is SQTIHQWPATLVQPVGSPLSLECTVEGTSNPNLYWYRQAAGRGLQLLFYSVGIGQISSEVPQNLSASRPQDRQFILSSKKLLLSDSGFYLCAWSVLQGEEAFFGQGTRLTVV.

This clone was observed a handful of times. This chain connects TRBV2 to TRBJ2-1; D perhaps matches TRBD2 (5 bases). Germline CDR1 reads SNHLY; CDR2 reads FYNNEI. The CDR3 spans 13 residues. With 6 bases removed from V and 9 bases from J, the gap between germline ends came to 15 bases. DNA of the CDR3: TGTGCCAGCAGGGCGGACCTAGCACGTGAGCAGTTCTTC. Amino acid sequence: CASRADLAREQFF.

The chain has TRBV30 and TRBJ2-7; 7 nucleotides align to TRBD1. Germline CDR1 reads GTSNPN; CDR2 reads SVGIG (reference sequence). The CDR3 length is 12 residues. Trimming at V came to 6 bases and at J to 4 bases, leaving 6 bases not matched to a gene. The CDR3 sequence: CACAGQAYEQYF. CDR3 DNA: TGTGCCTGTGCCGGACAGGCGTACGAGCAGTACTTC.

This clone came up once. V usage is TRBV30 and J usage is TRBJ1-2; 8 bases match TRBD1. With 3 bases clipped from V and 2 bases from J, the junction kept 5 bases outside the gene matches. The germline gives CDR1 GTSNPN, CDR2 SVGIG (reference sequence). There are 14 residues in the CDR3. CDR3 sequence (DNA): TGTGCCTGGAGACGACAGGGGATCAACTATGGCTACACCTTC. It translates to CAWRRQGINYGYTF. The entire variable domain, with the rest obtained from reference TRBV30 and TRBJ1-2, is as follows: SQTIHQWPATLVQPVGSPLSLECTVEGTSNPNLYWYRQAAGRGLQLLFYSVGIGQISSEVPQNLSASRPQDRQFILSSKKLLLSDSGFYLCAWRRQGINYGYTFGSGTRLTVV.

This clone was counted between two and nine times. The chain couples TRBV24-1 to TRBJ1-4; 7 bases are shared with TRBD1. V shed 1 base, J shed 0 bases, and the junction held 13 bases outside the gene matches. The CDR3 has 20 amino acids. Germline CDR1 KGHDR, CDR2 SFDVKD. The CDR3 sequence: CATSDFHRTGPLTTNEKLFF. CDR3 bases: TGTGCCACCAGTGATTTCCATAGGACAGGTCCGCTTACAACTAATGAAAAACTGTTTTTT.

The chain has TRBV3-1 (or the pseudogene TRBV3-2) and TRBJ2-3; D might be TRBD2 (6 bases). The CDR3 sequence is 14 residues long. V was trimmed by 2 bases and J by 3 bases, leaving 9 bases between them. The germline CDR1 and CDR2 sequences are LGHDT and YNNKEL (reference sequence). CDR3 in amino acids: CASSQTGTTDTQYF. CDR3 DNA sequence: TGTGCCAGCAGCCAAACCGGGACTACAGATACGCAGTATTTT.

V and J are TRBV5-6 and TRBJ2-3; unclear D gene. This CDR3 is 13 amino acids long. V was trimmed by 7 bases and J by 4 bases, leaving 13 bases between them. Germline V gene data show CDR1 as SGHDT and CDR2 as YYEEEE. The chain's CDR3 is CASLLLPADTQYF. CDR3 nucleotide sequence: TGTGCCAGCTTACTGCTTCCCGCAGATACGCAGTATTTT.

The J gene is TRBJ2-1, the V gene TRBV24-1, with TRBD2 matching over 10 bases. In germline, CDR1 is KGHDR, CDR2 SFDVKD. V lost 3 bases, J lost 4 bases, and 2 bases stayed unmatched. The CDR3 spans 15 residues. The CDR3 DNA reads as TGTGCCACCAGTGATCCTAGCGGGAGTTACAATGAGCAGTTCTTC. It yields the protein CATSDPSGSYNEQFF.

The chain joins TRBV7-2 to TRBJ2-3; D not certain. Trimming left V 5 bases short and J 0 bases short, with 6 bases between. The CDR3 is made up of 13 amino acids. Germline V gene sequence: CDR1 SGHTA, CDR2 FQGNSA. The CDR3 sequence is CASSPGSTDTQYF. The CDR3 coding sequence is TGTGCCAGCAGCCCCGGGAGCACAGATACGCAGTATTTT.

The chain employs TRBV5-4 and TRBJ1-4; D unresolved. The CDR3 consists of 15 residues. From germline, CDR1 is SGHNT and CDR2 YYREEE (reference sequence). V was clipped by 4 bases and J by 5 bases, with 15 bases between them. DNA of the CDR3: TGTGCCAGCAGCCGGAGGACGAACTCAAATGAAAAACTGTTTTTT. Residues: CASSRRTNSNEKLFF.

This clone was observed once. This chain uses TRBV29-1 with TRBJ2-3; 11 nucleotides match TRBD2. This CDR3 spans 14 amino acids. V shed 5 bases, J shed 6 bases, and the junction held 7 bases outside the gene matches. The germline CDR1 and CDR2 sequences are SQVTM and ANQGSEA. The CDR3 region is CSVTSGGSMDTQYF. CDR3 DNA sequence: TGCAGCGTTACTAGCGGGGGTTCTATGGATACGCAGTATTTT.

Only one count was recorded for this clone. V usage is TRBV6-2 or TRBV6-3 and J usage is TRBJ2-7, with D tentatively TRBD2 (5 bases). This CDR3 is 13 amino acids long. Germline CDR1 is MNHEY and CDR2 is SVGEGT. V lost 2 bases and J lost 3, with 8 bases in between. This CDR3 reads CASSYVEGYEQYF. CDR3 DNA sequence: TGTGCCAGCAGTTACGTTGAGGGCTACGAGCAGTACTTC.

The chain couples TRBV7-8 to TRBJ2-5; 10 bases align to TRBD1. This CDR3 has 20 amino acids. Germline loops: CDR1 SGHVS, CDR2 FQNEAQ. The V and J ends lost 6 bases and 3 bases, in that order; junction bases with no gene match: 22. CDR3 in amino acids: CASSVPKTDRGTLLEETQYF. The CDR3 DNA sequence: TGTGCCAGCAGTGTGCCGAAAACGGACAGGGGGACCTTATTAGAAGAGACCCAGTACTTC. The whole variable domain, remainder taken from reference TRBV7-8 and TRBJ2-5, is GAGVSQSPRYKVAKRGQDVALRCDPISGHVSLFWYQQALGQGPEFLTYFQNEAQLDKSGLPSDRFFAERPEGSVSTLKIQRTQQEDSAVYLCASSVPKTDRGTLLEETQYFGPGTRLLVL.

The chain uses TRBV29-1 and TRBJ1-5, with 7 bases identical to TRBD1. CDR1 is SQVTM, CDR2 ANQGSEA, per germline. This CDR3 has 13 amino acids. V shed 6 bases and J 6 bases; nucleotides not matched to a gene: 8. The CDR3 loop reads CSVARDSSQPQHF. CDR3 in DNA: TGCAGCGTCGCCCGGGACAGTAGTCAGCCCCAGCATTTT.

This CDR3 reads CASSEHARGLAGEEQFF. The CDR3 DNA is TGTGCCAGCAGTGAACACGCGAGGGGACTAGCGGGAGAAGAGCAGTTCTTC. The rearrangement links TRBV6-1 to TRBJ2-1; TRBD2 matches 14 bases. With V trimmed by 2 bases and J by 10 bases, 10 bases remained unmatched. Germline V lookup: CDR1 MNHNS, CDR2 SASEGT. This CDR3 comprises 17 residues.

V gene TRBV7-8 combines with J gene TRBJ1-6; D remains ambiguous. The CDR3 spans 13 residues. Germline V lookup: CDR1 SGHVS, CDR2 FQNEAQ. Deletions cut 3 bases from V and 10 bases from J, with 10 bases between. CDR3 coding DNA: TGTGCCAGCAGCTTTCTAGGTGTGTCACCCCTCCACTTT. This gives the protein CASSFLGVSPLHF.

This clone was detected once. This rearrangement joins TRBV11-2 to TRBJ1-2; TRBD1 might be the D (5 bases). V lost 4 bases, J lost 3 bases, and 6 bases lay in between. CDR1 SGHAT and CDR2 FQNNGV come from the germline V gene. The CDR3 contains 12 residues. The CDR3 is CASSSGDYGYTF. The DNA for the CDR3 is TGTGCCAGCAGCTCGGGGGACTATGGCTACACCTTC. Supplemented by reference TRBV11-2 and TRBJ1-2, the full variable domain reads EAGVAQSPRYKIIEKRQSVAFWCNPISGHATLYWYQQILGQGPKLLIQFQNNGVVDDSQLPKDRFSAERLKGVDSTLKIQPAKLEDSAVYLCASSSGDYGYTFGSGTRLTVV.

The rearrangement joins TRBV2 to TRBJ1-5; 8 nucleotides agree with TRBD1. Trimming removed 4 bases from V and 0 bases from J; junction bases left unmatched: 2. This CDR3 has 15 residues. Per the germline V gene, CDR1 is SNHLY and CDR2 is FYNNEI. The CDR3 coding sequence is TGTGCCAGCAGTGCAGGGGGCGGTAGCAATCAGCCCCAGCATTTT. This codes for CASSAGGGSNQPQHF.

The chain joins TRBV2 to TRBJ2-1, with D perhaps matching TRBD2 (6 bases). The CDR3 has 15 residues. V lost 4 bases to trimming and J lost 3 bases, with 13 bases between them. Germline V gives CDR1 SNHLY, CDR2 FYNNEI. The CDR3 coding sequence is TGTGCCAGCAGTGTGGACGGGGGTGGCTACAATGAGCAGTTCTTC. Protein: CASSVDGGGYNEQFF.

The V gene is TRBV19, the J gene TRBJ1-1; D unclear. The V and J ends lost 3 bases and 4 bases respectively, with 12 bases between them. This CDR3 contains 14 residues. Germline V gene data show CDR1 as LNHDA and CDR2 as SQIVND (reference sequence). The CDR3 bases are TGTGCCAGTAGTATGAGGAGGGAAGGCACTGAAGCTTTCTTT. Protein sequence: CASSMRREGTEAFF.

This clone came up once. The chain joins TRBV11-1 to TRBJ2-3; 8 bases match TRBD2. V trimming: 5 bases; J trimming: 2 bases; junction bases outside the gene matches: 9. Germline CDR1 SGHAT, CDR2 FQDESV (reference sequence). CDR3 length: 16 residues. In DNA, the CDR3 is TGTGCCAGCAGCCCTGGGACTAGTTCCCTCACAGATACGCAGTATTTT. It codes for CASSPGTSSLTDTQYF.

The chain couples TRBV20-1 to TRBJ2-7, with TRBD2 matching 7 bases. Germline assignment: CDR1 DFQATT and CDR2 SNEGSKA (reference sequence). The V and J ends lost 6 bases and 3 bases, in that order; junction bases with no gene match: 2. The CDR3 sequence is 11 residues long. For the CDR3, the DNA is TGCAGTGCCTCTAGCGGCTACGAGCAGTACTTC. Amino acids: CSASSGYEQYF.

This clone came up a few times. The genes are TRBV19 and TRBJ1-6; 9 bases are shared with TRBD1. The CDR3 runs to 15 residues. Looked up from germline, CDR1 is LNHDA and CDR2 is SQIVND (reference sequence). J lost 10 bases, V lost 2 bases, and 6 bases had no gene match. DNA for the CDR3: TGTGCCAGTAGTATAATGGGACAGGGCCGATCACCCCTCCACTTT. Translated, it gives CASSIMGQGRSPLHF.

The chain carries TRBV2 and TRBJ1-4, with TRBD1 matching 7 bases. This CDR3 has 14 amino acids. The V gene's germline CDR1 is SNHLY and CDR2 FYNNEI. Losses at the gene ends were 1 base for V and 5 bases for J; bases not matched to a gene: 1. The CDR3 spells CASSEGRGNEKLFF. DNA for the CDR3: TGTGCCAGCAGTGAAGGCAGGGGGAATGAAAAACTGTTTTTT.

CDR3 in amino acids: CASSLNRGSQPQHF. CDR3 bases: TGTGCCAGCAGTTTAAATAGGGGTTCTCAGCCCCAGCATTTT. The genes are TRBV27 and TRBJ1-5, with D possibly TRBD1 on 5 matching bases. Per the germline V gene, CDR1 is MNHEY and CDR2 is SMNVEV (reference sequence). The CDR3 is made up of 14 amino acids. Trimming left V 2 bases short and J 6 bases short, with 11 bases between.

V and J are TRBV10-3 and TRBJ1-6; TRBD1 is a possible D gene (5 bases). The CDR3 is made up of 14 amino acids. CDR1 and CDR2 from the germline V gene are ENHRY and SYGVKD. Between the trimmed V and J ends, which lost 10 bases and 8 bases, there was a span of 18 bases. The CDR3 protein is CATAPGTGDSPLHF. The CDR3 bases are TGTGCCACGGCGCCCGGGACGGGGGATTCACCCCTCCACTTT.

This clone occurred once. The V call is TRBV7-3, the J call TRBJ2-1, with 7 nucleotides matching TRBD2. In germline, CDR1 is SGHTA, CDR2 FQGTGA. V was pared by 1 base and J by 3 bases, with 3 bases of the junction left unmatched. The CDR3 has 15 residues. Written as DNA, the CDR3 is TGTGCCAGCAGCTTAAGCGGGGGAGTCTACAATGAGCAGTTCTTC. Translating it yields CASSLSGGVYNEQFF. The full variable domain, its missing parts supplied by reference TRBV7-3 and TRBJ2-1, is GAGVSQTPSNKVTEKGKYVELRCDPISGHTALYWYRQSLGQGPEFLIYFQGTGAADDSGLPNDRFFAVRPEGSVSTLKIQRTERGDSAVYLCASSLSGGVYNEQFFGPGTRLTVL.